The 2 T cell receptor beta chains listed next were all sequenced from one sample in a study of T cell clones after liver transplantation. Sequencing was performed with immunoSEQ multiplex PCR; in TCRdb, only in-frame clones are kept and a portion is missing. The sample has some 59,000 clones; over 70% are singletons. Here the sequenced sample was CD4+ T cells from blood, taken before liver transplant. The receptors come from a human donor who received a liver transplant.

The chain employs TRBV7-2 and TRBJ2-2; TRBD1 matches at 7 bases. CDR1 is SGHTA, CDR2 FQGNSA, per germline. CDR3 size: 16 residues. The ends lost 1 base at V and 1 base at J; junction bases unmatched: 3. The CDR3 sequence: CASSLVGGMNTGELFF. In nucleotides, the CDR3 is TGTGCCAGCAGCTTAGTAGGGGGCATGAACACCGGGGAGCTGTTTTTT.

The chain combines TRBV6-5 with TRBJ1-1; D call uncertain. The CDR3 covers 11 residues. V lost 6 bases and J 8 bases, leaving 10 bases between the germline ends. Per the germline V gene, CDR1 is MNHEY and CDR2 is SVGAGI. CDR3 nucleotide sequence: TGTGCCAGCAGCTCTCGGTGGGAAGCTTTCTTT. Translated: CASSSRWEAFF.